This TCR beta chain is from a study of blood T cell repertoires in COVID-19. Study-level background: PBMCs, B-cell-depleted T cells, or T cells provided the cDNA or gDNA that made up the material.

Method: immunoSEQ multiplex PCR; TCRdb's copy keeps in-frame clones and lacks some. The table records roughly 15,000 clones, roughly 79% of them present only once. With V trimmed by 5 bases and J by 5 bases, 6 bases remained unmatched. This CDR3 comprises 16 residues. Germline CDR1 is LNHDA and CDR2 is SQIVND (reference sequence). Source material: peripheral blood. The clonotype originates from a man between 65 and 79 years old with active or convalescent COVID-19. The chain couples TRBV19 to TRBJ2-1, with 13 bases that match TRBD2. Here the CDR3 DNA reads TGTGCCAGTAGTGACGAGACTAGCGGGGGGAACAATGAGCAGTTCTTC. This sequence encodes CASSDETSGGNNEQFF.